Detailed here is one T cell receptor beta chain. The data originate from a study of follicular helper T cells after annual influenza vaccination. Produced via immunoSEQ multiplex PCR; TCRdb's table is partial and in-frame only. The data contain roughly 10,000 clones, roughly 80% of them singletons. The CDR3 is made up of 11 amino acids. Germline assignment: CDR1 ENHRY and CDR2 SYGVKD. The ends were cut back, 9 bases at V and 3 bases at J, with 8 bases in the middle. The clonotype comes from an adult who received the influenza vaccine. This material consisted of CXCR5- memory CD4+ T cells sorted from blood, taken 6 weeks after influenza vaccination. V is TRBV10-3 and J is TRBJ1-1; no reliable D call. CDR3 DNA sequence: TGTGCCATTCGACGGGACACTGAAGCTTTCTTT. It encodes CAIRRDTEAFF.